This T cell receptor (beta chain) was captured in a study of T cell changes during pregnancy in multiple sclerosis. Data came from immunoSEQ multiplex PCR; TCRdb stores just in-frame clones and leaves some out. The table records approximately 35,000 clones, approximately 89% of them present only once. V was pared by 4 bases and J by 3 bases, with 14 bases between. Germline V CDR1 and CDR2: SGDLS, YYNGEE. The CDR3 consists of 15 residues. The chain employs TRBV9 and TRBJ1-3; the D is unclear. This TCR was recovered from a female donor in good health, enrolled as a control in a pregnancy study. The starting material was CD4+ T cells from peripheral blood mononuclear cells, obtained after pregnancy. CDR3 in amino acids: CASSLSLEGGNTIYF. CDR3 nucleotides: TGTGCCAGCAGCCTCTCTCTGGAGGGTGGAAACACCATATATTTT.